This entry lists 24 T cell receptor beta chains sequenced from one sample in a study of cytomegalovirus exposure and HLA in healthy donors. This PCR relied on a set of 60 Vbeta primers and 13 Jbeta primers. Data came from immunoSEQ multiplex PCR; TCRdb stores just in-frame clones and leaves some out. The sample has about 140,000 clones; 80% are singletons. The material sequenced was PBMCs. These receptors all come from a woman between 40 and 55 years old in good health and CMV-seronegative.

The chain uses TRBV12-5 and TRBJ2-2, with a weak D call TRBD1 (5 bases). Germline assignment: CDR1 LGHNT and CDR2 FRNRAP. V was cut by 3 bases and J by 5 bases, with 22 bases left in between. The CDR3 extends over 18 amino acids. CDR3 DNA: TGTGCTAGTGGTTTCCCCGGAAAAACAGGACGTAGGACCGGGGAGCTGTTTTTT. It codes for CASGFPGKTGRRTGELFF.

The J gene is TRBJ2-3, the V gene TRBV28; D remains unclear. The CDR3 loop spans 12 amino acids. Looked up from germline, CDR1 is MDHEN and CDR2 is SYDVKM. V lost 5 bases and J lost 6, with 9 bases in between. CDR3 DNA: TGTGCCAGCAGTACAGACGGTGATACGCAGTATTTT. This codes for CASSTDGDTQYF. Together with reference TRBV28 and TRBJ2-3, the CDR3 gives the full variable domain: DVKVTQSSRYLVKRTGEKVFLECVQDMDHENMFWYRQDPGLGLRLIYFSYDVKMKEKGDIPEGYSVSREKKERFSLILESASTNQTSMYLCASSTDGDTQYFGPGTRLTVL.

About this clone: Given the absence of the conserved phenylalanine or tryptophan at the CDR3 end, a read error is likely. The chain joins TRBV5-6 to TRBJ1-6; tentatively, D is TRBD1 (6 bases). Trimming took 3 bases from V and 7 from J, leaving 8 bases between them. The CDR3 spans 13 residues. CDR1 and CDR2 (germline): SGHDT, YYEEEE. The CDR3 DNA reads TGTGCCAGCAGCTGGACAGCAAATTCACCCCTCCACCTT. Protein product: CASSWTANSPLHL.

The chain couples TRBV7-9 to TRBJ2-4; D possibly corresponds to TRBD1 (6 bases). The germline V gene encodes CDR1 SEHNR and CDR2 FQNEAQ (reference sequence). V was clipped by 5 bases and J by 0 bases, with 14 bases between them. CDR3 length: 16 amino acids. DNA for the CDR3: TGTGCCAGCAGCCGAACAGGGAGCCTAGCCAAAAACATTCAGTACTTC. This encodes CASSRTGSLAKNIQYF.

This chain links TRBV28 with TRBJ2-7; a weak D match, TRBD1 (6 bases). Deletions cut 4 bases from V and 0 bases from J, with 13 bases between. CDR1 is MDHEN, CDR2 SYDVKM, per germline. This CDR3 region has 15 residues. The CDR3 spells CASSWIGGSSYEQYF. In DNA, the CDR3 is TGTGCCAGCAGTTGGATAGGGGGTAGCTCCTACGAGCAGTACTTC.

The V gene is TRBV11-2, the J gene TRBJ2-7, with 7 bases fitting TRBD1. J gave up 3 bases and V 6 bases, and 2 bases lay outside the gene matches. The CDR3 contains 12 residues. From germline, CDR1 is SGHAT and CDR2 FQNNGV. CDR3 sequence: CASSNRGYEQYF. CDR3 bases: TGTGCCAGCAGTAACAGGGGCTACGAGCAGTACTTC.

The J gene is TRBJ2-1, the V gene TRBV4-2; the D is unclear. The CDR3 is 15 residues long. Germline V gene lookup returns CDR1 LGHNA and CDR2 YNFKEQ. Between the trimmed V and J ends, which lost 2 bases and 1 base, there was a span of 9 bases. The CDR3 sequence: CASSQNPDSYNEQFF. CDR3 DNA: TGTGCCAGCAGCCAAAACCCAGATTCCTACAATGAGCAGTTCTTC.

The gene calls are TRBV5-1 and TRBJ1-2; TRBD1 matches 8 bases. The trim removed 0 bases at V and 4 bases at J, leaving 2 bases unmatched. The CDR3 has 14 amino acids. The germline V gene has CDR1 SGHRS and CDR2 YFSETQ. DNA for the CDR3: TGCGCCAGCAGCTTGGGAGACAGGGGCTATGGCTACACCTTC. Amino acids: CASSLGDRGYGYTF.

This clone was observed a handful of times. The chain uses TRBV7-3 and TRBJ2-3; tentatively, D is TRBD2 (5 bases). The V end lost 5 bases, the J end lost 4 bases, and 10 bases lay between the germline ends. The length of the CDR3 is 13 residues. Germline CDR1 reads SGHTA; CDR2 reads FQGTGA. This CDR3 is CASSPLGADTQYF. CDR3 sequence (DNA): TGTGCCAGCAGCCCCCTCGGGGCAGATACGCAGTATTTT. The whole variable domain, remainder taken from reference TRBV7-3 and TRBJ2-3, is GAGVSQTPSNKVTEKGKYVELRCDPISGHTALYWYRQSLGQGPEFLIYFQGTGAADDSGLPNDRFFAVRPEGSVSTLKIQRTERGDSAVYLCASSPLGADTQYFGPGTRLTVL.

Comment on this clone: At one boundary the junction diverges from the germline segment, which might be a read error. The V call is TRBV7-9, the J call TRBJ2-2, with TRBD2 matching 8 bases. CDR3 length: 12 residues. CDR1 and CDR2 from the germline V gene are SEHNR and FQNEAQ (reference sequence). CDR3 protein: CSSRGGTGELFF. The CDR3 DNA is TGTTCCAGCCGGGGGGGCACCGGGGAGCTGTTTTTT.

V and J are TRBV27 and TRBJ2-1; D is unresolved. Trimming took 3 bases from V and 8 from J, leaving 8 bases between them. The germline CDR1 and CDR2 sequences are MNHEY and SMNVEV (reference sequence). The CDR3 runs 12 residues. In nucleotides, the CDR3 is TGTGCCAGCAGTTTCAATGAGGATGAGCAGTTCTTC. Translated, it gives CASSFNEDEQFF.

The V gene is TRBV19, the J gene TRBJ1-5; 7 bases fit TRBD1. Germline CDR1 LNHDA, CDR2 SQIVND (reference sequence). This CDR3 has 12 residues. The trim removed 6 bases at V and 7 bases at J, leaving 3 bases unmatched. The CDR3 sequence: CASRQGYQPQHF. In nucleotides, the CDR3 is TGTGCCAGTAGACAGGGGTACCAGCCCCAGCATTTT.

The rearrangement uses TRBV2 and TRBJ2-2; TRBD1 matches 7 bases. The CDR3 length is 14 residues. The ends lost 7 bases at V and 1 base at J; junction bases unmatched: 3. The germline V gene has CDR1 SNHLY and CDR2 FYNNEI. CDR3 bases: TGTGCCAGCAAGGGGGCCGAGAACACCGGGGAGCTGTTTTTT. Protein sequence: CASKGAENTGELFF. Based on the CDR3 plus reference TRBV2 and TRBJ2-2, the full variable domain is EPEVTQTPSHQVTQMGQEVILRCVPISNHLYFYWYRQILGQKVEFLVSFYNNEISEKSEIFDDQFSVERPDGSNFTLKIRSTKLEDSAMYFCASKGAENTGELFFGEGSRLTVL.

This clone was recorded once. V gene TRBV4-3 combines with J gene TRBJ2-1; no clear D. V shed 0 bases and J shed 13 bases, with 16 bases lying between them. Germline values: CDR1 LGHNA, CDR2 YSLEER. The CDR3 loop spans 14 amino acids. CDR3 residues: CASSQEISQYAQFF. CDR3 in DNA: TGCGCCAGCAGCCAAGAGATATCCCAGTATGCTCAGTTCTTC.

The chain recombines TRBV28 with TRBJ2-1; TRBD1 might be the D (6 bases). The length of the CDR3 is 11 residues. V was clipped by 6 bases and J by 12 bases, with 12 bases between them. CDR1 MDHEN and CDR2 SYDVKM come from the germline V gene. The CDR3 spells CASRKRTAQFF. In DNA, the CDR3 is TGTGCCAGCAGAAAACGGACAGCGCAGTTCTTC.

Notes on this clone: Its ends do not fully match the called genes, so a read error is possible. Different DNA sequences within this sample yield the same CDR3. This chain connects TRBV4-2 to TRBJ2-1; 9 positions match TRBD2. The CDR3 extends over 17 amino acids. In germline, CDR1 is LGHNA, CDR2 YNFKEQ. CDR3 nucleotides: TGTGCCAGTAGCCAAGTTTTATTAGCGGGGGACCACAATGAGCAGTTCTTC. It encodes CASSQVLLAGDHNEQFF.

This sequence joins TRBV28 and TRBJ2-1, with 12 positions matching TRBD2. CDR3 size: 15 residues. With V trimmed by 4 bases and J by 9 bases, 7 bases remained unmatched. Germline CDR1 is MDHEN and CDR2 is SYDVKM. CDR3 nucleotides: TGTGCCAGCAGTTACCCTAGCGGGGGGGCGGGTGAGCAGTTCTTC. It yields the protein CASSYPSGGAGEQFF.

The chain couples TRBV11-2 to TRBJ2-2; D remains ambiguous. The germline CDR1 and CDR2 sequences are SGHAT and FQNNGV. Deletions cut 0 bases from V and 7 bases from J, with 9 bases between. The CDR3 consists of 14 residues. CDR3 nucleotides: TGTGCCAGCAGCTTAGATCTTGGTAGCGGGGAGCTGTTTTTT. Translation: CASSLDLGSGELFF.

CDR3 residues: CASSLGPGYQETQYF. DNA for the CDR3: TGTGCCAGCAGCTTAGGGCCGGGTTACCAAGAGACCCAGTACTTC. The chain employs TRBV7-2 and TRBJ2-5; D uncertain. The V and J ends lost 1 base and 0 bases respectively, with 9 bases between them. The CDR3 length is 15 residues. The germline CDR1 and CDR2 sequences are SGHTA and FQGNSA.

The chain has TRBV25-1 and TRBJ2-5; 8 bases are a match to TRBD1. The ends lost 11 bases at V and 7 bases at J; junction bases unmatched: 6. The CDR3 is 11 residues long. Looked up from germline, CDR1 is MGHDK and CDR2 is SYGVNS. CDR3 protein: CAATGVGTQYF. Here the CDR3 DNA reads TGTGCCGCGACAGGGGTTGGGACCCAGTACTTC. The whole variable domain, filled in from reference TRBV25-1 and TRBJ2-5, reads EADIYQTPRYLVIGTGKKITLECSQTMGHDKMYWYQQDPGMELHLIHYSYGVNSTEKGDLSSESTVSRIRTEHFPLTLESARPSHTSQYLCAATGVGTQYFGPGTRLLVL.

This chain joins TRBV6-6 and TRBJ1-3, with TRBD1 as a possible D gene (5 bases). V was shortened by 7 bases and J by 8 bases, with 18 bases between the two germline ends. The CDR3 runs to 14 residues. Germline V gene sequence: CDR1 MNHNY, CDR2 SVGAGI (reference sequence). The CDR3 DNA is TGTGCCAGCATCGACGCGGGGGACGTGGACACCATATATTTT. Amino acids: CASIDAGDVDTIYF.

The V and J genes are TRBV21-1 and TRBJ1-2. TRBV21-1 is reported as a pseudogene. The CDR3 has 12 residues. The CDR3 loop reads CASSSRNYGYTF. The CDR3, as DNA: TGTGCCAGCAGCTCACGGAACTATGGCTACACCTTC.

The chain couples TRBV7-2 to TRBJ1-2; tentatively, D is TRBD1 (6 bases). The CDR3 has 14 amino acids. From germline, CDR1 is SGHTA and CDR2 FQGNSA. Trimming pared 7 bases from V and 4 bases from J, leaving 16 bases between. The CDR3 loop is CASMSFGTPYGYTF. CDR3 nucleotides: TGTGCCAGCATGTCATTCGGGACACCCTATGGCTACACCTTC.

The gene calls are TRBV19 and TRBJ2-5; 14 bases agree with TRBD2. Germline assignment: CDR1 LNHDA and CDR2 SQIVND (reference sequence). V dropped 5 bases and J dropped 5; count of bases not matched to a gene: 13. This CDR3 region has 18 residues. The CDR3 region has the DNA TGTGCCAGTAGTCCCATTAGGGGGACTAGCGGGGGTCGGGAGACCCAGTACTTC. Its translation is CASSPIRGTSGGRETQYF. The variable domain in full, completed from reference TRBV19 and TRBJ2-5, reads DGGITQSPKYLFRKEGQNVTLSCEQNLNHDAMYWYRQDPGQGLRLIYYSQIVNDFQKGDIAEGYSVSREKKESFPLTVTSAQKNPTAFYLCASSPIRGTSGGRETQYFGPGTRLLVL.